The entry below gives a single T cell receptor beta chain sequence along with its context. In the study's own analysis: Amplified reference gene primers provided the basis for estimating nucleated cell counts. Method: immunoSEQ multiplex PCR; TCRdb's copy keeps in-frame clones and lacks some. V and J calls and clone size are given by that table; D and trimming were obtained from the DNA. The table shows 240,000 or so clones, with around 85% occurring only once. These data come from a study of blood T cell repertoires in COVID-19. Study overall: Acute and convalescent COVID-19 samples came from the United States, Italy and Spain.

This TCR came from a woman aged 30 to 39 who had recovered from COVID-19. Material for sequencing was peripheral blood.

CDR3 sequence (DNA): TGTGCCAGCAGCCCCCGACAGGACTCTCAAGAGACCCAGTACTTC. The encoded protein is CASSPRQDSQETQYF. The chain couples TRBV13 to TRBJ2-5, with D tentatively TRBD1 (6 bases). Trimming took off 5 bases at V and 2 bases at J, with 15 bases between the two ends. CDR3 length: 15 residues. The germline gives CDR1 PRHDT, CDR2 FYEKMQ (reference sequence).